The clone carrying this T cell receptor (beta chain) was counted ten times or more. Its antigen is not known. For naive CD8 T cells, sorting used the CD8+CD4-CCR7+CD45RA+ phenotype. MiXCR, run by TCRdb on the PCR reads, gives a single entry per CDR3 protein. This table has approximately 40,000 distinct CDR3 sequences, around 20% appearing once. These data come from a study of molecular identifiers for immune sequencing clone quantification. General study results and limits: Among effectors, clones above 20 RNA copies held over 97% of molecules; among naive cells, under 1%. Investigators reportedly could detect spiked Jurkat TCR RNA from one cell among approximately 1 million naive cells.

V dropped 10 bases and J dropped 0 bases, with 10 bases sitting between them. Germline lookup yields CDR1 LGHDT and CDR2 YNNKEL (reference sequence). This CDR3 is 13 amino acids long. The chain employs TRBV3-1 and TRBJ2-1, with no clear D. The TCR was taken from a human donor in good health. Some libraries in this study had Jurkat cell RNA spiked in. The source material was naive CD8+ T cells from blood, with Jurkat cell RNA spiked in. Indicated subset: FACS-sorted CD8+CD4-CCR7+CD45RA+ naive T cells. In nucleotides, the CDR3 is TGTGCCATTCGAGACTCCTCCTACAATGAGCAGTTCTTC. It specifies CAIRDSSYNEQFF.